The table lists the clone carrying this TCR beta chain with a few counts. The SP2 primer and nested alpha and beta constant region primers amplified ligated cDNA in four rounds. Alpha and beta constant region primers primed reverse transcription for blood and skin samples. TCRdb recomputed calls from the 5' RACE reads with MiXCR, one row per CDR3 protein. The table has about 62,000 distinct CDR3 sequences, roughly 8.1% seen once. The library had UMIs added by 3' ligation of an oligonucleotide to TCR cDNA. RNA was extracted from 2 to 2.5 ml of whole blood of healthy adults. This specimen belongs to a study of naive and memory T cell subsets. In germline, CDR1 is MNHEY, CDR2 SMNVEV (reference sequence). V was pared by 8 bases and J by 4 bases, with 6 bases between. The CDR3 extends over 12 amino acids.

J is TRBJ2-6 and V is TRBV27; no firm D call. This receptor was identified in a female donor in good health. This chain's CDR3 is CASRRGANVLTF. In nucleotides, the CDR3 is TGTGCCAGCCGGCGGGGGGCCAACGTCCTGACTTTC.